This T cell receptor beta chain was sequenced during a study of cytomegalovirus exposure and HLA in healthy donors. Whole-study findings and limits: Accurate prediction of most subjects' HLA-A and HLA-B alleles from TCR beta sequences was reported. Being indistinguishable, some V segments were excluded, TRBV6-2 and TRBV6-3 among them. Analysis was performed later, and it showed HLA-associated TCR beta chains to be more clonally expanded than equally common others.

Germline CDR1 and CDR2: SGHDT and YYEEEE. Between the trimmed V and J ends, which lost 2 bases and 1 base, there was a span of 12 bases. The CDR3 contains 15 residues. Regarding this clone: Its antigen is currently unknown.

The PCR used 60 Vbeta and 13 Jbeta primers. Sequencing was performed with immunoSEQ multiplex PCR; in TCRdb, only in-frame clones are kept and a portion is missing. The repertoire has about 250,000 clones, about three quarters of them found once; the top ten carry approximately 0.47%. The receptor was derived from a boy aged 10-17 years in good health and CMV-seronegative. The rearrangement links TRBV5-6 to TRBJ1-1; D unresolved. Sequencing used PBMCs. The DNA of the CDR3 is TGTGCCAGCAGCTTTTTTTGGCGGGAGAACACTGAAGCTTTCTTT. Translated, it gives CASSFFWRENTEAFF.